This T cell receptor (beta chain) derives from a study of blood T cell repertoires in COVID-19. Across the study: Italy, Spain and the United States were the sources of the convalescent and acute COVID-19 samples. T cells, B-cell-depleted T cells, or PBMCs supplied cDNA or gDNA.

Per the original data handling: Using reference gene primer amplification, nucleated cell counts were estimated. Measured with immunoSEQ multiplex PCR; TCRdb has only the in-frame clones, and not every one. The V and J calls and clone size were taken over from that table, and D and trimming were inferred from the DNA. The sample includes about 200,000 clones, about 90% of them seen just once. V lost 5 bases to trimming and J lost 3 bases, with 15 bases between them. The CDR3 has 15 residues. CDR1 and CDR2 (germline): SGHAT, FQNNGV. In Seattle, patients joined the study during active infection and were tracked longitudinally.

The rearrangement links TRBV11-2 to TRBJ2-3, with a tentative D call TRBD2 (6 bases). Sequenced input: peripheral blood. The sequence was collected from a man aged 55-75 years with COVID-19, enrolled during active disease. For the CDR3, the DNA is TGTGCCAGCAGCCTTAACGCCCTAGCGACAGATACGCAGTATTTT. It codes for CASSLNALATDTQYF.